The rows below give T cell receptor beta chains drawn from one sample of a study of OX40 agonist ivuxolimab in advanced cancers. Data came from immunoSEQ multiplex PCR; TCRdb stores just in-frame clones and leaves some out. The sample yields around 38,000 clones, about 82% seen once. The source material was CD4+ or CD8+ T cells sorted from blood, sampled in a trial of the OX40 agonist ivuxolimab. The receptors shown here come from an adult with an advanced solid tumor such as melanoma, head and neck, liver or kidney cancer. Both conserved end residues are part of each CDR3. D genes are given only for firm matches.

D gene: NA; V gene: TRBV6-5; J gene: TRBJ2-3; CDR3 protein: CASSGPGDTQYF
D gene: NA; V gene: TRBV7-2; J gene: TRBJ1-3; CDR3 protein: CASSLEGQGTGNTIYF
D gene: NA; V gene: TRBV28; J gene: TRBJ1-1; CDR3 protein: CASSQDREDEAFF
D gene: TRBD1; V gene: TRBV28; J gene: TRBJ2-7; CDR3 protein: CASSPTFGQGALEQYF
D gene: TRBD2; V gene: TRBV28; J gene: TRBJ2-1; CDR3 protein: CASSRSGRDEQFF
D gene: NA; V gene: TRBV9; J gene: TRBJ1-5; CDR3 protein: CASSVTTGILKPQHF
D gene: NA; V gene: TRBV11-2; J gene: TRBJ1-6; CDR3 protein: CASSFNYNSPLHF
D gene: NA; V gene: TRBV19; J gene: TRBJ2-2; CDR3 protein: CASSILGLGRERTGELFF
D gene: TRBD1; V gene: TRBV5-6; J gene: TRBJ2-7; CDR3 protein: CASSPDRGSYEQYF
D gene: TRBD1; V gene: TRBV28; J gene: TRBJ2-7; CDR3 protein: CASSFGAGGGYEQYF
D gene: NA; V gene: TRBV13; J gene: TRBJ2-5; CDR3 protein: CASSLPYVETQYF
D gene: NA; V gene: TRBV2; J gene: NA; CDR3 protein: CASTQGVAYEQYF
D gene: TRBD2; V gene: TRBV28; J gene: TRBJ2-1; CDR3 protein: CASSRTSGIDEQFF
D gene: NA; V gene: TRBV7-9; J gene: TRBJ2-2; CDR3 protein: CASNVGVNTGELFF
D gene: NA; V gene: TRBV4-2; J gene: TRBJ2-5; CDR3 protein: CASSQAAIQETQYF
D gene: NA; V gene: TRBV19; J gene: TRBJ1-5; CDR3 protein: CASSIGSQPQHF
D gene: NA; V gene: TRBV5-1; J gene: TRBJ1-6; CDR3 protein: CASSLELLGNNSPLHF
D gene: NA; V gene: TRBV10-3; J gene: TRBJ2-1; CDR3 protein: CAIKFGSYNEQFF